This T cell receptor (beta chain) originates from a study of shared clonotypes between healthy human individuals (dated by TCRdb to between 2020 and 2021). Context from the whole study: The cohort comprised two women and three men aged 18 to 49 years. For each donor, three plates each were used for CD4 naive and CD4 memory, two plates were used for CD8 naive, and one plate was used for CD8 memory. To estimate repertoire size and how much clonotype sharing occurs between individuals, the study deeply sequenced the blood TCR repertoires of 5 or 6 healthy adults. Different laboratories and diverse techniques were used to prepare libraries and sequence TCR repertoires, to increase sequencing depth and limit assay-specific biases. Per donor, leukapheresis produced somewhere between about 0.85 and 10 billion PBMCs.

The paper's findings and limits, for the study overall: The genetic and exposure-history diversity represented was limited by the small number of donors. Sampling was restricted to blood, and TCR repertoires in tissue are likely to differ from TCR repertoires in blood. Clonotypes shared by all four sorted-subset donors showed higher generation probabilities than non-shared clonotypes. Pairwise subsampling led to the expectation that sequencing depth would affect the degree of clonotype sharing among donors. When a few donors were compared, the shared fraction of clonotypes was 5% to 6.5% for naive CD4, around 3.5% for naive CD8, roughly 2.5% for memory CD4, and 0.35% to 0.4% for memory CD8. Estimated clonotype richness was generally larger for naive than for memory subsets. Incomplete sequencing was indicated by rarefaction of sorted-subset datasets, despite the large sequencing depth.

As to this clone: It lacks a known antigen. Within one base of it there is no much larger clone, and no base qualities were kept.

Using the deep immunoSEQ assay, TCR CDR3 regions were amplified from genomic DNA by multiplex PCR. Genomic DNA extracted from each cell subset was distributed evenly over all wells of several immunoSEQ 96-well plates, and each plate served as one replicate. Each replicate PCR for sorted subsets received 200 ng genomic DNA, equal to about 30,000 T cell genomes. Purified libraries were quantified with a Qubit 3.0 fluorometer, sized on a Bioanalyzer 2100, and re-quantified with the KAPA Library Quantification kit. Each immunoSEQ 96-well plate was sequenced on its own single-read 150-cycle Illumina NextSeq 550 flow cell. As for the original processing: Because only junctional sequences without quality scores were contained in the immunoSEQ output, filtering matching that applied to full-length reads could not be performed. Sequences were annotated with PyIR, a Python wrapper for IgBLAST v1.9, using IMGT germline references to assign V/J genes and CDR3. Reads were filtered out if the reads had weak V/J assignments (E-value above 1e-6), no CDR3, stop codons, out-of-frame junctions, or ambiguous translated residues. V3J clonotypes were defined by identical inferred V gene, J gene, and CDR3 amino acid sequence. To compute the percentage overlap between repertoires, the number of shared unique clonotypes was divided by the size of the smaller repertoire. Richness of each repertoire was evaluated using RTK rarefaction, the Chao1 estimator, and Recon v2.1 estimates of unobserved clonotypes. OLGA was used to compute generation probabilities for all TCRbeta clonotypes that the gDNA method yielded from a few donors. Drawn from immuneACCESS, this table holds only the in-frame rearrangements with V and J called that TCRdb kept. Clones are partly lost; checked studies trace under half to an unresolved V gene and leave the rest unexplained. V and J calls and clone size are given by that table; D and trimming were obtained from the DNA. For this sample the table gives more than 2 million clones, of which roughly 94% were detected only once. The ten largest make up under 0.15% of the sample.

The donors were healthy, HIV-negative adults with no recently reported acute infections or vaccinations. All donors were Caucasian adults living in Nashville, Tennessee, USA. CD4+ T cells were enriched by magnetic negative selection; naive cells were then positively selected on CD45RA, and the negative fraction formed the memory subset. Blood was obtained by leukapheresis, after which PBMCs were separated by Ficoll-Histopaque density gradient centrifugation and cryopreserved in liquid nitrogen vapor phase. Purity and quantity of every magnetically sorted T cell population were checked by analytical flow cytometry. Genomic DNA was isolated from each sorted fraction and quantified by UV absorbance on a Nanodrop 2000c. The junction carries 14 bases between V and J, which are trimmed by 4 bases and 7 bases respectively. Its CDR3 holds 13 amino acids, cysteine through phenylalanine. Left in the record is the CDR3 DNA by itself, 39 bases read in frame from the first base. CDR1 and CDR2 (SGHRS, YFSETQ) derive from the germline V gene.

This sequence was found in a man between 18 and 35 years old in good health. Sequencing input: naive CD4+ T cells sorted from blood. The cell subset or site label here, explained by the study, means: CD45RA+ positively selected. The chain is assembled from TRBV5-1 and TRBJ2-5, with TRBD1 tentatively as D gene (6 bases match). The CDR3 is CASSQGPVVTQYF. The nucleotides are TGCGCCAGCAGCCAGGGGCCTGTGGTGACCCAGTACTTC.